This TCR beta chain was found in a study of T cells after yellow fever vaccination. Study-level information: Preparation of the low-cell-number fractions used SMART-Seq v4 Ultra Low Input.

Germline assignment: CDR1 SGDLS and CDR2 YYNGEE. The trim removed 0 bases at V and 3 bases at J, leaving 4 bases unmatched. The CDR3 is made up of 16 amino acids. Points on this clonotype: What it binds is not known.

Study-wide results and limits: The CD4 compartment and the CD8 compartment contained a small share of clonotypes in common. In post-booster samples, most primary-vaccination clones reappeared (about 95% CD4, roughly 90% CD8). Abundant clonotypes from the bulk population could get into FACS-sorted repertoires as contaminants.

TCRdb re-called the 5' RACE reads through MiXCR, storing one row per CDR3 protein. The repertoire holds 320,000 or so distinct CDR3 sequences, roughly 8.4% seen once, with approximately 16% in the top ten. This clonotype originated in a man aged 18 to 29 who received the YFV17D yellow fever vaccine. Source: PBMCs, taken approximately 40 days after the first yellow fever vaccination. The V and J genes are TRBV9 and TRBJ2-2, with 8 nucleotides matching TRBD2. CDR3 loop: CASSVEAGGDTGELFF. The CDR3 nucleotides read TGTGCCAGCAGCGTAGAGGCGGGGGGCGACACCGGGGAGCTGTTTTTT.